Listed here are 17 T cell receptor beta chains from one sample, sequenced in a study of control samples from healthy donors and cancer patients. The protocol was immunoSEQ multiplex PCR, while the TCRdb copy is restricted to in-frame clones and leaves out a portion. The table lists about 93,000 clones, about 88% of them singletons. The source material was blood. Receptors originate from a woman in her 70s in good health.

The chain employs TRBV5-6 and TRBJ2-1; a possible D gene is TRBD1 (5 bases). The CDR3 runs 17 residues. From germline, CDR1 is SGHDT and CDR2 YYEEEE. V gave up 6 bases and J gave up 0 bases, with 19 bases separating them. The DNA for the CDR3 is TGTGCCAGCACCCACATAGACAGTTGGAGCTCCTACAATGAGCAGTTCTTC. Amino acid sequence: CASTHIDSWSSYNEQFF.

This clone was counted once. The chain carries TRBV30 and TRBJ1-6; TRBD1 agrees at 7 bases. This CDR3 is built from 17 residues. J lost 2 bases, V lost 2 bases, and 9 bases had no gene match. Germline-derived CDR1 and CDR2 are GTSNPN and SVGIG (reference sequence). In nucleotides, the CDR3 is TGTGCCTGGAGTATTCTTCCGGGACAGCCCTATAATTCACCCCTCCACTTT. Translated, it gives CAWSILPGQPYNSPLHF.

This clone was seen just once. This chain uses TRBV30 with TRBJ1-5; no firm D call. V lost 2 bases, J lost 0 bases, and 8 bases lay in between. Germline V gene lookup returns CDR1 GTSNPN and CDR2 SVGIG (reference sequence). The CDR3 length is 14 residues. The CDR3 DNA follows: TGTGCCTGGAGTAGGGCTAATAGCAATCAGCCCCAGCATTTT. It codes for CAWSRANSNQPQHF. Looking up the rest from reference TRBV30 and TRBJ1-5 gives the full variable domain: SQTIHQWPATLVQPVGSPLSLECTVEGTSNPNLYWYRQAAGRGLQLLFYSVGIGQISSEVPQNLSASRPQDRQFILSSKKLLLSDSGFYLCAWSRANSNQPQHFGDGTRLSIL.

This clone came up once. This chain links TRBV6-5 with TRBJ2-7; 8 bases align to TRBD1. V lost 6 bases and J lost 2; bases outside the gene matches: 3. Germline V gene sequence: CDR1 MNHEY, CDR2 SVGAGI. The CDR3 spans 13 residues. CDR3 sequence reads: CASRGTGPYEQYF. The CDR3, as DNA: TGTGCCAGCAGGGGGACAGGACCCTACGAGCAGTACTTC.

The CDR3 protein is CASSPFLAQLDTEAFF. Here the CDR3 DNA reads TGTGCCAGCTCACCATTTCTTGCACAGCTCGACACTGAAGCTTTCTTT. The rearrangement uses TRBV18 and TRBJ1-1; D unresolved. Germline lookup yields CDR1 KGHSH and CDR2 LQKENI. Between the trimmed V and J ends, which lost 2 bases and 3 bases, there was a span of 16 bases. This CDR3 is built from 16 residues.

This chain's CDR3 is CASSLAYGRFNEQFF. The CDR3 DNA sequence: TGTGCCAGCAGCTTGGCATACGGACGATTCAATGAGCAGTTCTTC. The gene calls are TRBV5-8 and TRBJ2-1, with no clear D. The V end lost 0 bases, the J end lost 6 bases, and 13 bases lay between the germline ends. The CDR3 contains 15 residues. CDR1 is SGHTS and CDR2 is YDEGEE in the germline V gene.

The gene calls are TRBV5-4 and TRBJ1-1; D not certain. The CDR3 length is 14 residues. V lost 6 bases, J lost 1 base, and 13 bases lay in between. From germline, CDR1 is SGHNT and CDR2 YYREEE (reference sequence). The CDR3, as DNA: TGTGCCAGCACCAACGGACGGAGGAACACTGAAGCTTTCTTT. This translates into CASTNGRRNTEAFF.

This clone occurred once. The chain's CDR3 is CAISESPSGGAPRNEQYF. The CDR3 nucleotides read TGTGCCATCAGTGAGTCCCCTAGCGGGGGCGCGCCGCGGAACGAGCAGTACTTC. The rearrangement joins TRBV10-3 to TRBJ2-7; 10 nucleotides agree with TRBD2. The CDR3 runs to 18 residues. Germline CDR1 ENHRY, CDR2 SYGVKD. The ends lost 0 bases at V and 5 bases at J; junction bases unmatched: 13.

The CDR3 region is CASSPGGEKTQYF. The CDR3, as DNA: TGTGCCAGCAGCCCGGGAGGGGAAAAGACCCAGTACTTC. This sequence joins TRBV5-6 and TRBJ2-5; 8 bases map to TRBD2. The CDR3 consists of 13 residues. Germline CDR1 and CDR2: SGHDT and YYEEEE. With V trimmed by 4 bases and J by 6 bases, 5 bases remained unmatched.

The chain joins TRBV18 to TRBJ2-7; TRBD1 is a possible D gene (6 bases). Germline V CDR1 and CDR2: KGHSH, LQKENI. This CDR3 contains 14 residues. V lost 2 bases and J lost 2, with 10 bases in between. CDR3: CASSPGGIPYEQYF. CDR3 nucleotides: TGTGCCAGCTCACCAGGGGGCATCCCCTACGAGCAGTACTTC.

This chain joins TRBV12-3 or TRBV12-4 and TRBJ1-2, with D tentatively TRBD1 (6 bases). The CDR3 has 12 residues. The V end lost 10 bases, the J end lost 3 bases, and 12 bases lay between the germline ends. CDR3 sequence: CATNREDYGYTF. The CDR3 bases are TGTGCCACCAACAGGGAGGACTATGGCTACACCTTC.

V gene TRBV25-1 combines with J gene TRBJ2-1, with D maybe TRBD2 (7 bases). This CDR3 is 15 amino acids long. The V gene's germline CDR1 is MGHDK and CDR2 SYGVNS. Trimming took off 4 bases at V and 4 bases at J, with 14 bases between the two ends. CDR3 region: CASSGEGGQYNEQFF. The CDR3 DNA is TGTGCCAGCAGTGGCGAGGGGGGGCAATACAATGAGCAGTTCTTC.

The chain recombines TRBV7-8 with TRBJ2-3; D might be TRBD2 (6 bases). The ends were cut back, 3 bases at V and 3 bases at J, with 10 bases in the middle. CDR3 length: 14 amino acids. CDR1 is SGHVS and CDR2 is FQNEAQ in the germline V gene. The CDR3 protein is CASSLDRGTDTQYF. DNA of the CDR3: TGTGCCAGCAGCTTGGATCGGGGGACAGATACGCAGTATTTT.

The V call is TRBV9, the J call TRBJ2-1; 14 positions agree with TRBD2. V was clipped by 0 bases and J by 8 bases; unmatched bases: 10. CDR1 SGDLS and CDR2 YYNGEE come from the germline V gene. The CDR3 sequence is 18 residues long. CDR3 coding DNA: TGTGCCAGCAGCGTAGCTCCTGCAGGGACTAGCGGGAGCGATGAGCAGTTCTTC. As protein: CASSVAPAGTSGSDEQFF.

CDR3 sequence: CASSSPGRASNQPQHF. CDR3 sequence (DNA): TGTGCCAGTAGTTCCCCGGGGAGGGCTAGCAATCAGCCCCAGCATTTT. V usage is TRBV19 and J usage is TRBJ1-5; D unclear. This CDR3 is 16 amino acids long. The germline gives CDR1 LNHDA, CDR2 SQIVND (reference sequence). Deletions cut 5 bases from V and 0 bases from J, with 14 bases between.

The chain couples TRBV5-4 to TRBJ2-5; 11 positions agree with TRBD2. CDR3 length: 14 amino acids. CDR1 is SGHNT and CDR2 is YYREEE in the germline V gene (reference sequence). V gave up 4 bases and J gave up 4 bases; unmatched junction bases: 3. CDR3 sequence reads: CASSPTSGGETQYF. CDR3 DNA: TGTGCCAGCAGCCCAACTAGCGGGGGAGAGACCCAGTACTTC.

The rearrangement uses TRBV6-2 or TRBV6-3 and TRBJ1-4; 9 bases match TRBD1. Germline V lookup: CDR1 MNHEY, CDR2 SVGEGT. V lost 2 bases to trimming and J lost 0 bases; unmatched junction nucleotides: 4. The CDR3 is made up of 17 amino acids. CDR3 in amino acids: CASSYGDRVATNEKLFF. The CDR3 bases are TGTGCCAGCAGTTACGGGGACAGGGTGGCAACTAATGAAAAACTGTTTTTT.